Sequencing of this T cell receptor (beta chain) was carried out in a study of T cell changes during pregnancy in multiple sclerosis. Trimming pared 4 bases from V and 6 bases from J, leaving 10 bases between. The CDR3 length is 13 residues. Per the germline V gene, CDR1 is SGHNT and CDR2 is YENEEA. Measured with immunoSEQ multiplex PCR; TCRdb has only the in-frame clones, and not every one. The sample holds 20,000 to 25,000 clones, 80% to 90% seen once. The receptor was derived from a female donor with multiple sclerosis, enrolled in a pregnancy study. V usage is TRBV11-3 and J usage is TRBJ2-1, with TRBD2 as a possible D gene (6 bases). Sequencing used CD8+ T cells from peripheral blood mononuclear cells, obtained in the first trimester of pregnancy. The CDR3 DNA reads TGTGCCAGCAGCTCCGGGACTCCCAATGAGCAGTTCTTC. As protein: CASSSGTPNEQFF. The whole variable domain, remainder taken from reference TRBV11-3 and TRBJ2-1, is EAGVVQSPRYKIIEKKQPVAFWCNPISGHNTLYWYLQNLGQGPELLIRYENEEAVDDSQLPKDRFSAERLKGVDSTLKIQPAELGDSAVYLCASSSGTPNEQFFGPGTRLTVL.